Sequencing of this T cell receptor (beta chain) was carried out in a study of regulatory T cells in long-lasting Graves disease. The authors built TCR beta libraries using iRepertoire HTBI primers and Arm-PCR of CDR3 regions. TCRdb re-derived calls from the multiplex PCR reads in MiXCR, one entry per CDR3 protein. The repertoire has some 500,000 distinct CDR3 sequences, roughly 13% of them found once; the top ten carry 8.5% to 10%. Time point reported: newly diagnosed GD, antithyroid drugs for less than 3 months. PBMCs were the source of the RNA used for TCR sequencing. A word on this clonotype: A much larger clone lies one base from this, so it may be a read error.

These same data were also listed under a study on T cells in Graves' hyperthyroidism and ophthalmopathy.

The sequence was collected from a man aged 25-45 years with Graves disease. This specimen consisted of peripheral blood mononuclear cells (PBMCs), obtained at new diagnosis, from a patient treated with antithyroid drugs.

Written as DNA, the CDR3 is TGTGCCGGCAGCTCGGACAGGACGGGGCAGCCCCAGCATTTT. As protein: CAGSSDRTGQPQHF. The chain carries TRBV13 and TRBJ1-5; 7 bases fit TRBD1. The V gene's germline CDR1 is PRHDT and CDR2 FYEKMQ (reference sequence). The CDR3 totals 14 residues.